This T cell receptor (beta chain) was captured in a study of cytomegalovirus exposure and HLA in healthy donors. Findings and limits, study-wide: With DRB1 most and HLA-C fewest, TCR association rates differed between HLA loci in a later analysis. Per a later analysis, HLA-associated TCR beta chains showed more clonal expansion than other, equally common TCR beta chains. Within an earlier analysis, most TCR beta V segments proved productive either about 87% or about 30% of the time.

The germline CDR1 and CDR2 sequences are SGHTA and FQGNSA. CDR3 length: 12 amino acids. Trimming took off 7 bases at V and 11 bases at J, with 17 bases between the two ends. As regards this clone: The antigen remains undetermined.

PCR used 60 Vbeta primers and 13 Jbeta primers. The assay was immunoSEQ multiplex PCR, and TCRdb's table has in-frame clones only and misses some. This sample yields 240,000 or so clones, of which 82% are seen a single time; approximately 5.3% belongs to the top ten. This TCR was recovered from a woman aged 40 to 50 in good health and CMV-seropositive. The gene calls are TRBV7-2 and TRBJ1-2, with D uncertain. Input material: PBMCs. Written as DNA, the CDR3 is TGTGCCAGCACCCTTAGTAGAGCTTTTTACACCTTC. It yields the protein CASTLSRAFYTF.